The clone carrying this TCR beta chain was detected many times. This entry belongs to a study of human T cells and chemical hapten exposure. The time point here: healthy volunteer bleed at 2 weeks. Someone pulled total RNA out of unfractionated whole blood. After removal of 6 bases from V and 0 bases from J, the junction contained 11 bases not matched to a gene. The CDR3 has 19 residues. Germline-derived CDR1 and CDR2 are MNHEY and SMNVEV (reference sequence). In TCRdb, the RACE reads were re-called with MiXCR into one record per CDR3 protein. This table has some 50,000 distinct CDR3 sequences, around 4.1% appearing once.

Sequencing input: whole blood. The rearrangement links TRBV27 to TRBJ2-6, with 10 positions matching TRBD1. This TCR was recovered from a female donor in good health. Some clones in this sample may be carry-over from other donors' samples. This CDR3 is CASRTGWDRGPSGANVLTF. The CDR3 DNA sequence: TGTGCCAGCAGGACCGGATGGGACAGGGGCCCCTCTGGGGCCAACGTCCTGACTTTC. The complete variable domain, with remaining parts taken from reference TRBV27 and TRBJ2-6, reads EAQVTQNPRYLITVTGKKLTVTCSQNMNHEYMSWYRQDPGLGLRQIYYSMNVEVTDKGDVPEGYKVSRKEKRNFPLILESPSPNQTSLYFCASRTGWDRGPSGANVLTFGAGSRLTVL.